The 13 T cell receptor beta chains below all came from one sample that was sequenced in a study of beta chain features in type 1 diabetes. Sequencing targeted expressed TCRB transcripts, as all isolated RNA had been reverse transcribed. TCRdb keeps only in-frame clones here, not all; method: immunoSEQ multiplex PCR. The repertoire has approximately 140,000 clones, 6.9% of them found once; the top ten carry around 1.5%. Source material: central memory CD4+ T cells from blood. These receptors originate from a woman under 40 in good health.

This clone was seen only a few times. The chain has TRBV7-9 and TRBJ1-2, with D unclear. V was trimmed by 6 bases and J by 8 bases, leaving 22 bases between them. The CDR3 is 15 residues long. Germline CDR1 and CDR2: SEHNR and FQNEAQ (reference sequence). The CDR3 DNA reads TGTGCCAGCAGTTTCCCCGAGCCCCGGCGAGGGGGCTACACCTTC. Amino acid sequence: CASSFPEPRRGGYTF.

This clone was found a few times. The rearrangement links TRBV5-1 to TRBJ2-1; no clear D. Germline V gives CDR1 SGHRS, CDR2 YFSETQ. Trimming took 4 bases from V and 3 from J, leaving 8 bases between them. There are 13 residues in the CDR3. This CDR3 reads CASSVGFYNEQFF. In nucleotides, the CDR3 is TGCGCCAGCAGCGTCGGGTTCTACAATGAGCAGTTCTTC.

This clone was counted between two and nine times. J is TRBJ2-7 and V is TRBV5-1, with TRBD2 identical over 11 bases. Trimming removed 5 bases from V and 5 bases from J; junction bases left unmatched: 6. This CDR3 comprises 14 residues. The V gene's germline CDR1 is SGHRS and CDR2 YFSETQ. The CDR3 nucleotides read TGCGCCAGCAGTAGACTAGCGGGGACGGACGAGCAGTACTTC. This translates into CASSRLAGTDEQYF.

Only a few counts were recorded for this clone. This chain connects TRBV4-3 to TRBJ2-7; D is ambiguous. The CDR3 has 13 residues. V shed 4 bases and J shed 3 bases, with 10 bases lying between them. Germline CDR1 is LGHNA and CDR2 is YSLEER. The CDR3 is CASSLRFGYEQYF. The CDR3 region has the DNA TGCGCCAGCAGCCTACGATTCGGCTACGAGCAGTACTTC.

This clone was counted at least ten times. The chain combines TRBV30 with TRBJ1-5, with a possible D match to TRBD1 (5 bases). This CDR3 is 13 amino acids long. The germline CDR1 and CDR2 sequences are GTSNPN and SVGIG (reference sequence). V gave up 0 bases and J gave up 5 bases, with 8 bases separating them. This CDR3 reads CAWSVQVDQPQHF. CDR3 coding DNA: TGTGCCTGGAGTGTACAGGTCGATCAGCCCCAGCATTTT.

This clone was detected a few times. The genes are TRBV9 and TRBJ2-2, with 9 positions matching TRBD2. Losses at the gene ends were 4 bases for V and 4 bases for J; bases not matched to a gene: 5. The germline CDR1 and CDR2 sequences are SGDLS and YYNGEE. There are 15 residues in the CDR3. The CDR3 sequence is CASSMETSGTGELFF. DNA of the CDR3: TGTGCCAGCAGCATGGAGACTAGCGGCACCGGGGAGCTGTTTTTT.

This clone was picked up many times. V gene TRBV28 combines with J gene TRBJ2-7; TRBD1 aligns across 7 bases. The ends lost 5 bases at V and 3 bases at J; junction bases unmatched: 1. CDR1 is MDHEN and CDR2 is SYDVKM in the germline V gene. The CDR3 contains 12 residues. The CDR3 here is CASSRQGYEQYF. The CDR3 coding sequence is TGTGCCAGCAGTCGACAGGGCTACGAGCAGTACTTC.

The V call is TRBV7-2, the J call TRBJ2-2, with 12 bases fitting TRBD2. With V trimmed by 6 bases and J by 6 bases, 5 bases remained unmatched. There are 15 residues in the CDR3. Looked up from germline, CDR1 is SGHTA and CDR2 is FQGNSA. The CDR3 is CASSLTSGSSGELFF. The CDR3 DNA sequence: TGTGCCAGCAGTTTGACTAGCGGGAGTTCCGGGGAGCTGTTTTTT.

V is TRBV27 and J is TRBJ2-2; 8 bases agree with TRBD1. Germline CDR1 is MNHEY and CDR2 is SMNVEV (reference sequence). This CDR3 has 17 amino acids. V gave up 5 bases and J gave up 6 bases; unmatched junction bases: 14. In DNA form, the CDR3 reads TGTGCCAGCAGTCCATTCCCAGGGGGCGTCGAAGCCGGGGAGCTGTTTTTT. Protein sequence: CASSPFPGGVEAGELFF.

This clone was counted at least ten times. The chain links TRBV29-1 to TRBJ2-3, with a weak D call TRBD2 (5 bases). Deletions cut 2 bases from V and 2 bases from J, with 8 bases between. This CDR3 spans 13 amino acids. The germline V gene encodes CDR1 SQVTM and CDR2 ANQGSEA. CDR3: CSVEFGVTDTQYF. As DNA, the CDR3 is TGCAGCGTTGAATTCGGGGTCACAGATACGCAGTATTTT.

The CDR3 spells CAISPGTGNTGELFF. The CDR3 DNA sequence: TGTGCCATCAGTCCCGGGACAGGGAACACCGGGGAGCTGTTTTTT. The chain has TRBV10-3 and TRBJ2-2; 8 nucleotides match TRBD1. Trimming cost V 5 bases and J 1 base; bases outside gene matches: 3. This CDR3 has 15 residues. In germline, CDR1 is ENHRY, CDR2 SYGVKD.

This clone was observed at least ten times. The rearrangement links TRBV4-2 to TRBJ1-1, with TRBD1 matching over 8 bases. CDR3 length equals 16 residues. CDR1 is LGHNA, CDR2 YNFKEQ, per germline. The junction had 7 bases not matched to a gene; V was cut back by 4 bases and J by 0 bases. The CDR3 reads CASSPGQGPMNTEAFF. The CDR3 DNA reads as TGTGCCAGCAGCCCCGGACAGGGACCTATGAACACTGAAGCTTTCTTT.

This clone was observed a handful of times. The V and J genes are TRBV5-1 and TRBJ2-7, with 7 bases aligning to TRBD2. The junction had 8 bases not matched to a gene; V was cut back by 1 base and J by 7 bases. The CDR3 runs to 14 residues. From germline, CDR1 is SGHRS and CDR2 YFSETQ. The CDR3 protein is CASSLFAGVQEQYF. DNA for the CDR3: TGCGCCAGCAGCTTGTTTGCGGGAGTCCAAGAGCAGTACTTC.